The T cell receptor (beta chain) under discussion was sequenced for a study of blood T cells in healthy people across ages. Combining a sample-barcoded 5' primer with a J-beta primer mix, a second PCR ran for roughly 7 to 12 cycles. Researchers report that a template-switch adaptor with 12 random nucleotides tagged each cDNA molecule. TCRdb re-analysed the 5' RACE reads in MiXCR, keeping a single row per CDR3 protein. The data contain under 700,000 distinct CDR3 sequences, around 24% of them singletons. The CDR3 sequence is 17 residues long. V lost 0 bases, J lost 6 bases, and 7 bases stayed unmatched. Germline lookup yields CDR1 SGHAT and CDR2 FQNNGV. Extracted total RNA amounted to at least 5.5 micrograms for each sample. These same records also appear under a second study, on T cells of mothers and their children. That report notes: When mothers and children were related, their normalized repertoire overlap, which was always slightly higher, did not differ significantly from that of unrelated pairs. It was observed that no persistent microchimeric T cell clones could be detected.

Sequencing was carried out using blood. The source of this sequence is a boy younger than 18 in good health. The chain is built from TRBV11-2 and TRBJ2-2; 10 positions match TRBD2. CDR3 coding DNA: TGTGCCAGCAGCTTAGAGTTTGGTAGCGGGAGGCCCGGGGAGCTGTTTTTT. The encoded protein is CASSLEFGSGRPGELFF.